This T cell receptor beta chain was observed in a study of blood T cell repertoires in COVID-19. The table came from immunoSEQ multiplex PCR; TCRdb's copy has only in-frame clones and leaves some out. This repertoire shows approximately 270,000 clones, over 85% found once; its top ten account for 1.9%. CDR3 length: 14 amino acids. V shed 5 bases and J shed 2 bases, with 12 bases lying between them. CDR1 and CDR2 from the germline V gene are MNHNY and SVGAGI (reference sequence). The receptor's source is a woman aged 55 to 70 who had recovered from COVID-19. The sequencing sample was made of PBMCs or T cells enriched from blood (not recorded which). J is TRBJ1-2 and V is TRBV6-6; D may be TRBD1 (5 bases). The DNA of the CDR3 is TGTGCCAGCAGTCCGCCGACAGAAAACTATGGCTACACCTTC. This gives the protein CASSPPTENYGYTF.